The 14 T cell receptor beta chains reported below all come from one sample, sequenced in a study of vaccination and CD4 T cells after COVID-19. These receptors' antigens are unknown. Researchers used the Oncomine TCR Beta short-read assay to sequence DNA from cultured CD4+ T cells. TCRdb re-derived calls from the PCR reads in MiXCR, one entry per CDR3 protein. This sample carries roughly 20,000 distinct CDR3 sequences, 55% of them seen once, and the ten largest clones take around a sixth. Treatment here: roughly 11-day PBMC culture with coronavirus spike peptide pools or control peptides (ViraFEST assay). Sequenced input: CD4+ T cells from blood, cultured in vitro. The receptors were sampled from a human donor who had recovered from COVID-19.

This chain links TRBV27 with TRBJ1-5; 11 bases map to TRBD1. Germline CDR1 is MNHEY and CDR2 is SMNVEV (reference sequence). V shed 1 base and J 2 bases; nucleotides not matched to a gene: 7. The CDR3 has 18 residues. The CDR3 sequence: CASSLFWTGGSGNQPQHF. The CDR3 DNA reads as TGTGCCAGCAGTTTATTCTGGACAGGGGGCTCAGGCAATCAGCCCCAGCATTTT.

The J gene is TRBJ2-2, the V gene TRBV2; perhaps D is TRBD1 or TRBD2 (7 bases each). The germline V gene encodes CDR1 SNHLY and CDR2 FYNNEI. V was clipped by 5 bases and J by 6 bases, with 19 bases between them. The CDR3 has 16 amino acids. The DNA of the CDR3 is TGTGCCAGCAGTTCGTTACCAGGGGGGGTAGCCGGGGAGCTGTTTTTT. It codes for CASSSLPGGVAGELFF.

The rearrangement uses TRBV6-5 and TRBJ1-2; D unclear. Per germline, CDR1 MNHEY and CDR2 SVGAGI. V lost 6 bases to trimming and J lost 2 bases, with 7 bases between them. This CDR3 region has 12 residues. CDR3 sequence: CASSYGNYGYTF. In nucleotides, the CDR3 is TGTGCCAGCAGCTACGGGAACTATGGCTACACCTTC.

The J gene is TRBJ1-4, the V gene TRBV27; no reliable D call. Per the germline V gene, CDR1 is MNHEY and CDR2 is SMNVEV (reference sequence). V was shortened by 1 base and J by 3 bases, with 9 bases between the two germline ends. This CDR3 is built from 15 residues. CDR3 coding DNA: TGTGCCAGCAGTTTATACGGGATGGCTAATGAAAAACTGTTTTTT. Translating it yields CASSLYGMANEKLFF.

This clonotype showed up just a few times. The rearrangement links TRBV11-2 to TRBJ2-5; D gene ambiguous. This CDR3 comprises 13 residues. CDR1 and CDR2 (germline): SGHAT, FQNNGV. Trimming shortened V by 3 bases and J by 1 base, and 6 bases separated the two germline ends. Here the CDR3 reads CASSFGFQETQYF. In DNA form, the CDR3 reads TGTGCCAGCAGCTTCGGGTTCCAAGAGACCCAGTACTTC.

The chain has TRBV10-3 and TRBJ1-2; D is ambiguous. Germline loops: CDR1 ENHRY, CDR2 SYGVKD. The CDR3 contains 13 residues. Trimming left V 0 bases short and J 4 bases short, with 6 bases between. This chain's CDR3 is CAISESGGYGYTF. The CDR3 DNA is TGTGCCATCAGTGAGTCTGGCGGCTATGGCTACACCTTC.

CDR3 DNA sequence: TGTGCCAACCAACCGGGACCGACGGGGGCGAACACTGAAGCTTTCTTT. Protein sequence: CANQPGPTGANTEAFF. V is TRBV5-4 and J is TRBJ1-1; D possibly corresponds to TRBD1 (6 bases). CDR3 size: 16 residues. With 9 bases removed from V and 1 base from J, the gap between germline ends came to 22 bases. Germline V gene lookup returns CDR1 SGHNT and CDR2 YYREEE (reference sequence).

J is TRBJ2-4 and V is TRBV28, with D perhaps TRBD1 or TRBD2 (6 bases each). Germline assignment: CDR1 MDHEN and CDR2 SYDVKM. CDR3 length: 15 amino acids. Between the trimmed V and J ends, which lost 3 bases and 0 bases, there was a span of 9 bases. The CDR3 bases are TGTGCCAGCAGTTTGGAGGGGGTAGCCAAAAACATTCAGTACTTC. This gives the protein CASSLEGVAKNIQYF.

The chain combines TRBV10-3 with TRBJ2-7, with 12 bases that match TRBD2. The junction had 5 bases not matched to a gene; V was cut back by 3 bases and J by 5 bases. The CDR3 has 15 residues. The germline V gene encodes CDR1 ENHRY and CDR2 SYGVKD. The CDR3 nucleotides read TGTGCCATCAGTGACGCGACTAGCGGGAGTGACGAGCAGTACTTC. The encoded protein is CAISDATSGSDEQYF.

The chain uses TRBV5-1 and TRBJ2-7, with 7 bases identical to TRBD1. This CDR3 comprises 13 residues. In germline, CDR1 is SGHRS, CDR2 YFSETQ. V dropped 3 bases and J dropped 4; count of bases not matched to a gene: 4. The CDR3 nucleotides are TGCGCCAGCAGCTCGGGGACAGAATACGAGCAGTACTTC. Protein sequence: CASSSGTEYEQYF.

The gene calls are TRBV29-1 and TRBJ2-1; perhaps TRBD1 as D (5 bases). V lost 4 bases and J 4 bases, leaving 11 bases between the germline ends. Germline lookup yields CDR1 SQVTM and CDR2 ANQGSEA. This CDR3 has 13 amino acids. The CDR3 DNA is TGCAGCGTTGGTACGACAGCATACAATGAGCAGTTCTTC. Its protein is CSVGTTAYNEQFF.

The chain is built from TRBV2 and TRBJ1-1; tentative D call: TRBD1 (5 bases). The CDR3 runs 13 residues. Per germline, CDR1 SNHLY and CDR2 FYNNEI. V was pared by 7 bases and J by 7 bases, with 16 bases between. The chain's CDR3 is CASNAQGSHEAFF. CDR3 DNA: TGTGCCAGCAACGCTCAGGGATCACATGAAGCTTTCTTT.

The rearrangement uses TRBV7-2 and TRBJ2-5; D is unresolved. V lost 1 base, J lost 7 bases, and 4 bases lay in between. The CDR3 is made up of 11 amino acids. Germline values: CDR1 SGHTA, CDR2 FQGNSA. CDR3 loop: CASSLEGTQYF. CDR3 nucleotides: TGTGCCAGCAGCTTAGAGGGGACCCAGTACTTC.

The chain combines TRBV6-2 or TRBV6-3 with TRBJ2-3; D is unresolved. Germline loops: CDR1 MNHEY, CDR2 SVGEGT. Trimming took off 7 bases at V and 0 bases at J, with 11 bases between the two ends. The CDR3 spans 14 residues. In DNA form, the CDR3 reads TGTGCCAGCAAGCAGCGATCTAGCACAGATACGCAGTATTTT. Its protein is CASKQRSSTDTQYF.